This T cell receptor beta chain was captured in a study of human CD8 memory T cell subsets. Whole-study findings and limits: Repertoires of stem-like memory and precursor exhausted T cells showed minimal mutual overlap. Greater diversity in stem-like memory than precursor exhausted T cells was suggested by Chao1 estimates.

This CDR3 has 13 amino acids. By negative magnetic separation, total CD8+ T cells were enriched. This clonotype is medium-sized by frequency. Its specificity is unknown. Sequencing libraries of TCR beta were made by UMI-labeled 5' RACE. TCRdb re-called the 5' RACE reads, yielding one record per CDR3 amino acid sequence without DNA. There are over 3,500 distinct CDR3 sequences in the sample, with around 19% held by the top ten. The source of this sequence is a human donor in good health. What was sequenced was CD8+ T cells from PBMCs. The chain is built from TRBV12-3 or TRBV12-4 and TRBJ2-7; the TRBD1 assignment by TCRdb is unverifiable without DNA. The CDR3 here is CASSSGPSSQQYF.